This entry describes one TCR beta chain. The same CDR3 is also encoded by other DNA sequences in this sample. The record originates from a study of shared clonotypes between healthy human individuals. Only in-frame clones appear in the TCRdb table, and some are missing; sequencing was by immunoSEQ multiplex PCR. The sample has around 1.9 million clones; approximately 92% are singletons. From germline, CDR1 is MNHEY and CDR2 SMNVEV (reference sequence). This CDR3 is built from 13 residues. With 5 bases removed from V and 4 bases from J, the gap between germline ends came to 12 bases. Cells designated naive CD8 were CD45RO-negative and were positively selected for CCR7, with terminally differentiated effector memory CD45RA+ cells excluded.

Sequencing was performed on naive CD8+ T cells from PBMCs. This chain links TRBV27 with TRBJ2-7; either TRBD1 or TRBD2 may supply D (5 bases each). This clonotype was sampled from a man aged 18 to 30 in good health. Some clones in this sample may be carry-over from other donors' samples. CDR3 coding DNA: TGTGCCAGCAGTCTCAGGGACGGATACGAGCAGTACTTC. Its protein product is CASSLRDGYEQYF.